Shown below are 6 T cell receptor beta chains from a single sample sequenced in a study of cytomegalovirus exposure and HLA in healthy donors. Repertoires were generated with immunoSEQ multiplex PCR, while TCRdb's copy carries only in-frame clones and drops some. The sample records more than 95,000 clones, 70% to 90% being singletons. Sequencing was carried out using PBMCs. Receptors were obtained from a woman under 30 in good health and CMV-seronegative.

Comment on this clone: The same CDR3 also results from other DNA sequences found in this sample. The chain combines TRBV5-1 with TRBJ2-7; 7 bases are shared with TRBD1. The CDR3 consists of 14 residues. The V and J ends lost 3 bases and 2 bases, in that order; junction bases with no gene match: 5. CDR1 is SGHRS, CDR2 YFSETQ, per germline. CDR3: CASSSRQGAYEQYF. Here the CDR3 DNA reads TGCGCCAGCAGCTCACGACAGGGAGCCTACGAGCAGTACTTC. The whole variable domain, remainder taken from reference TRBV5-1 and TRBJ2-7, is KAGVTQTPRYLIKTRGQQVTLSCSPISGHRSVSWYQQTPGQGLQFLFEYFSETQRNKGNFPGRFSGRQFSNSRSEMNVSTLELGDSALYLCASSSRQGAYEQYFGPGTRLTVT.

This chain uses TRBV7-9 with TRBJ2-3; possibly TRBD2 for D (6 bases). The CDR3 is 16 amino acids. The germline V gene encodes CDR1 SEHNR and CDR2 FQNEAQ (reference sequence). Trimming removed 1 base at V and 3 bases at J, with 14 bases between. CDR3 sequence: CASSLGGGGTTDTQYF. The CDR3 region has the DNA TGTGCCAGCAGCTTAGGGGGTGGCGGGACGACAGATACGCAGTATTTT.

This clone has just a few counts. The chain couples TRBV7-2 to TRBJ2-1; 9 bases are a match to TRBD2. CDR3 length: 16 amino acids. V shed 4 bases and J 4 bases; nucleotides not matched to a gene: 8. Germline V gene sequence: CDR1 SGHTA, CDR2 FQGNSA. The CDR3 nucleotides read TGTGCCAGCAGCTCGAGGGGGACTAGCACATACAATGAGCAGTTCTTC. It yields the protein CASSSRGTSTYNEQFF.

The chain recombines TRBV27 with TRBJ2-2; TRBD1 matches at 7 bases. Trimming removed 5 bases from V and 4 bases from J; junction bases left unmatched: 7. This CDR3 spans 15 amino acids. Germline loops: CDR1 MNHEY, CDR2 SMNVEV (reference sequence). The chain's CDR3 is CASSTTGTATGELFF. CDR3 in DNA: TGTGCCAGCAGTACCACCGGGACAGCCACCGGGGAGCTGTTTTTT.

V usage is TRBV19 and J usage is TRBJ2-2; 7 bases align to TRBD2. The trim removed 2 bases at V and 2 bases at J, leaving 2 bases unmatched. The CDR3 sequence is 15 residues long. CDR1 is LNHDA and CDR2 is SQIVND in the germline V gene (reference sequence). The CDR3 coding sequence is TGTGCCAGTAGTATATGGGGACTAAACACCGGGGAGCTGTTTTTT. Its protein product is CASSIWGLNTGELFF.

This chain connects TRBV13 to TRBJ2-7; 7 nucleotides line up with TRBD1. With 6 bases clipped from V and 10 bases from J, the junction kept 9 bases outside the gene matches. CDR3 size: 12 residues. CDR1 is PRHDT and CDR2 is FYEKMQ in the germline V gene (reference sequence). The CDR3 DNA reads as TGTGCCAGCAGTCGACAGGGAAGTGGCCAGTACTTC. This translates into CASSRQGSGQYF.